The 28 T cell receptor beta chains below were found in one sample sequenced in a study of blood T cell repertoires in COVID-19. TCRdb's table, derived via immunoSEQ multiplex PCR, lists solely in-frame clones and lacks some. This table holds approximately 140,000 clones, approximately 84% found once. Sequencing used PBMCs or T cells enriched from blood (not recorded which). All receptors come from a man aged 35 to 55 with acute COVID-19.

The chain employs TRBV3-1 (or the pseudogene TRBV3-2) and TRBJ2-6; 7 bases fit TRBD2. V was pared by 4 bases and J by 4 bases, with 10 bases of the junction left unmatched. The CDR3 is 17 amino acids. Germline CDR1 and CDR2: LGHDT and YNNKEL (reference sequence). The CDR3 loop reads CASSPREGRDGANVLTF. DNA for the CDR3: TGTGCCAGCAGCCCCCGTGAGGGGAGGGACGGGGCCAACGTCCTGACTTTC.

The rearrangement links TRBV5-1 to TRBJ2-5; maybe TRBD2 (6 bases). This CDR3 is 14 amino acids long. V was cut by 5 bases and J by 9 bases, with 20 bases left in between. From germline, CDR1 is SGHRS and CDR2 YFSETQ. Written as DNA, the CDR3 is TGCGCCAGCAGAGGAGGGGCCAGGGCTGCGGCCCAGTACTTC. Translated: CASRGGARAAAQYF.

The count of this clone is one. The CDR3 bases are TGTGCCAGTAGTATAGAAGGGGACTTGGGCCTTGGTGAGCAGTTCTTC. It is translated as CASSIEGDLGLGEQFF. The chain links TRBV19 to TRBJ2-1, with D possibly matching TRBD2 (6 bases). Germline V gives CDR1 LNHDA, CDR2 SQIVND (reference sequence). Trimming shortened V by 0 bases and J by 9 bases, and 18 bases separated the two germline ends. The CDR3 consists of 16 residues.

The chain has TRBV7-6 and TRBJ1-4; 7 positions agree with TRBD1. The CDR3 consists of 15 residues. CDR1 and CDR2 (germline): SGHVS, FNYEAQ. V was clipped by 6 bases and J by 8 bases; unmatched bases: 12. For the CDR3, the DNA is TGTGCCAGCAGACTTGGACAGGTCCGAGGGGAAAAACTGTTTTTT. Encoded protein: CASRLGQVRGEKLFF.

J is TRBJ1-2 and V is TRBV6-2 or TRBV6-3; TRBD1 matches at 7 bases. Germline trimming cut 4 bases from V and 4 bases from J; bases unmatched to any gene: 6. The germline gives CDR1 MNHEY, CDR2 SVGEGT. The CDR3 has 14 residues. The chain's CDR3 is CASSSFRGSYGYTF. CDR3 DNA sequence: TGTGCCAGCAGTTCCTTCAGGGGGTCCTATGGCTACACCTTC.

The chain has TRBV3-1 (or the pseudogene TRBV3-2) and TRBJ2-5, with a tentative D call TRBD2 (6 bases). The germline V and J ends were trimmed by 0 bases and 5 bases, with 10 bases remaining between them. CDR1 and CDR2 from the germline V gene are LGHDT and YNNKEL (reference sequence). CDR3 length: 14 residues. This CDR3 is CASSQEGGGETQYF. DNA of the CDR3: TGTGCCAGCAGCCAAGAGGGAGGCGGGGAGACCCAGTACTTC.

The genes are TRBV4-2 and TRBJ1-2; tentatively, D is TRBD1 (6 bases). Germline CDR1 LGHNA, CDR2 YNFKEQ. Trimming left V 1 base short and J 4 bases short, with 10 bases between. This CDR3 spans 14 amino acids. In DNA form, the CDR3 reads TGTGCCAGCAGCCAAGTTGGACAGAGCTATGGCTACACCTTC. Protein product: CASSQVGQSYGYTF.

The chain carries TRBV6-4 and TRBJ2-1, with D perhaps TRBD1 (6 bases). CDR3 size: 13 residues. CDR1 and CDR2 (germline): MRHNA, SNTAGT. V lost 0 bases and J 9 bases, leaving 9 bases between the germline ends. The CDR3 sequence is CASSDSRGSEQFF. Written as DNA, the CDR3 is TGTGCCAGCAGTGACTCAAGGGGGAGTGAGCAGTTCTTC.

The chain links TRBV19 to TRBJ1-4; D is ambiguous. The CDR3 has 14 residues. CDR1 and CDR2 (germline): LNHDA, SQIVND (reference sequence). Trimming removed 5 bases from V and 4 bases from J, with 11 bases in between. The CDR3 nucleotides are TGTGCCAGTAGTTTCCAGGCCAGTAATGAAAAACTGTTTTTT. Amino acid sequence: CASSFQASNEKLFF.

The CDR3 loop is CASSLNTGTNEKLFF. The DNA for the CDR3 is TGCGCCAGCAGCTTGAATACAGGGACTAATGAAAAACTGTTTTTT. The chain is built from TRBV5-1 and TRBJ1-4; perhaps TRBD1 as D (6 bases). The V end lost 1 base, the J end lost 2 bases, and 9 bases lay between the germline ends. The length of the CDR3 is 15 residues. Per the germline V gene, CDR1 is SGHRS and CDR2 is YFSETQ.

This chain links TRBV18 with TRBJ1-5; no reliable D call. The CDR3 loop spans 14 amino acids. Germline CDR1 reads KGHSH; CDR2 reads LQKENI. V was shortened by 0 bases and J by 3 bases, with 6 bases between the two germline ends. The CDR3 is CASSPPSSNQPQHF. The CDR3 region has the DNA TGTGCCAGCTCACCACCGTCCTCCAATCAGCCCCAGCATTTT. Full variable domain (outside the CDR3, taken from reference TRBV18 and TRBJ1-5): NAGVMQNPRHLVRRRGQEARLRCSPMKGHSHVYWYRQLPEEGLKFMVYLQKENIIDESGMPKERFSAEFPKEGPSILRIQQVVRGDSAAYFCASSPPSSNQPQHFGDGTRLSIL.

This chain joins TRBV4-3 and TRBJ2-3; 10 bases map to TRBD2. This CDR3 is built from 16 residues. V dropped 4 bases and J dropped 2; count of bases not matched to a gene: 6. From germline, CDR1 is LGHNA and CDR2 YSLEER. CDR3 protein: CASSPVAGGLTDTQYF. The CDR3 nucleotides are TGCGCCAGCAGCCCCGTAGCGGGAGGCCTCACAGATACGCAGTATTTT.

V gene TRBV24-1 combines with J gene TRBJ2-1; 9 nucleotides agree with TRBD2. The CDR3 consists of 15 residues. Germline CDR1 reads KGHDR; CDR2 reads SFDVKD. V dropped 3 bases and J dropped 8; count of bases not matched to a gene: 7. This CDR3 is CATSDLAGSKDEQFF. The CDR3 coding sequence is TGTGCCACCAGTGATCTAGCGGGAAGTAAAGATGAGCAGTTCTTC.

This sequence joins TRBV19 and TRBJ2-2; maybe TRBD1 (6 bases). Trimming removed 7 bases from V and 6 bases from J, with 24 bases in between. The germline V gene has CDR1 LNHDA and CDR2 SQIVND (reference sequence). This CDR3 region has 17 residues. The CDR3 nucleotides are TGTGCCAGTACCGGCCCCCCAGGGGCTCCGGACGCCGGGGAGCTGTTTTTT. As protein: CASTGPPGAPDAGELFF. Full variable domain (outside the CDR3, taken from reference TRBV19 and TRBJ2-2): DGGITQSPKYLFRKEGQNVTLSCEQNLNHDAMYWYRQDPGQGLRLIYYSQIVNDFQKGDIAEGYSVSREKKESFPLTVTSAQKNPTAFYLCASTGPPGAPDAGELFFGEGSRLTVL.

Only one count was recorded for this clone. The J gene is TRBJ2-7, the V gene TRBV5-1; weak D call: TRBD2 (5 bases). The CDR3 has 13 residues. Trimming took 2 bases from V and 1 from J, leaving 7 bases between them. Germline V lookup: CDR1 SGHRS, CDR2 YFSETQ. The CDR3 DNA follows: TGCGCCAGCAGCTTTGGAGGATCCTACGAGCAGTACTTC. It yields the protein CASSFGGSYEQYF.

The chain employs TRBV7-2 and TRBJ2-2; perhaps TRBD1 as D (5 bases). The CDR3 is 15 residues long. Trimming took off 5 bases at V and 2 bases at J, with 12 bases between the two ends. CDR1 is SGHTA and CDR2 is FQGNSA in the germline V gene. The CDR3 sequence: CASSISGHNTGELFF. CDR3 DNA sequence: TGTGCCAGCAGCATCTCAGGACACAACACCGGGGAGCTGTTTTTT.

The chain links TRBV30 to TRBJ2-5; TRBD2 matches 10 bases. In germline, CDR1 is GTSNPN, CDR2 SVGIG (reference sequence). This CDR3 contains 14 residues. V shed 6 bases, J shed 2 bases, and the junction held 6 bases outside the gene matches. CDR3 sequence reads: CACYGAGGQETQYF. Here the CDR3 DNA reads TGTGCCTGTTACGGAGCGGGGGGGCAAGAGACCCAGTACTTC.

This chain's CDR3 is CASRTQNNSPLHF. CDR3 sequence (DNA): TGTGCCAGCAGGACACAAAATAATTCACCCCTCCACTTT. J is TRBJ1-6 and V is TRBV19; tentative D call: TRBD1 (5 bases). Germline loops: CDR1 LNHDA, CDR2 SQIVND (reference sequence). The CDR3 is 13 residues long. V was shortened by 9 bases and J by 5 bases, with 11 bases between the two germline ends.

V usage is TRBV14 and J usage is TRBJ2-2; unclear D gene. Germline CDR1 reads SGHDN; CDR2 reads FVKESK. V was cut by 5 bases and J by 5 bases, with 15 bases left in between. The CDR3 contains 15 residues. In DNA, the CDR3 is TGTGCCAGCAGCTGGAGCCCTCCGAGGACCGGGGAGCTGTTTTTT. Protein sequence: CASSWSPPRTGELFF.

The chain joins TRBV30 to TRBJ1-2; D remains unclear. CDR3 size: 13 residues. V lost 4 bases and J lost 4, with 13 bases in between. Per the germline V gene, CDR1 is GTSNPN and CDR2 is SVGIG (reference sequence). The CDR3 reads CAWTLGPGYGYTF. As DNA, the CDR3 is TGTGCCTGGACCTTAGGTCCGGGCTATGGCTACACCTTC.

The chain carries TRBV3-1 (or the pseudogene TRBV3-2) and TRBJ1-5, with 10 bases matching TRBD1. Germline V gives CDR1 LGHDT, CDR2 YNNKEL (reference sequence). The ends lost 4 bases at V and 4 bases at J; junction bases unmatched: 4. This CDR3 comprises 15 residues. The DNA of the CDR3 is TGTGCCAGCAGCCGCGGGACAGGGGAAAATCAGCCCCAGCATTTT. Protein product: CASSRGTGENQPQHF.

The chain couples TRBV4-3 to TRBJ1-3, with a possible D match to TRBD1 (5 bases). The V end was cut by 1 base, the J end by 2 bases, with 9 bases between. This CDR3 is built from 15 residues. Germline V CDR1 and CDR2: LGHNA, YSLEER. The CDR3: CASSQGLGAGNTIYF. Written as DNA, the CDR3 is TGCGCCAGCAGCCAAGGCTTAGGGGCTGGAAACACCATATATTTT.

With regard to this clone: Other DNA variants within this sample encode the same CDR3. The V call is TRBV7-9, the J call TRBJ2-2, with 8 bases fitting TRBD2. Germline CDR1 reads SEHNR; CDR2 reads FQNEAQ (reference sequence). This CDR3 has 17 amino acids. Losses at the gene ends were 7 bases for V and 6 bases for J; bases not matched to a gene: 16. The CDR3: CASTGAAGGHLSGELFF. Here the CDR3 DNA reads TGTGCCAGCACCGGGGCGGCGGGGGGTCACCTCTCCGGGGAGCTGTTTTTT.

The gene calls are TRBV24-1 and TRBJ2-1; 7 nucleotides match TRBD1. The CDR3 is 15 residues long. Germline-derived CDR1 and CDR2 are KGHDR and SFDVKD. The junction had 8 bases not matched to a gene; V was cut back by 5 bases and J by 5 bases. CDR3 sequence (DNA): TGTGCCACCAGTGGAGACTACAGGGGCAACAATGAGCAGTTCTTC. Encoded protein: CATSGDYRGNNEQFF.

The V gene is TRBV5-1, the J gene TRBJ2-1, with unresolved D. Between the trimmed V and J ends, which lost 2 bases and 7 bases, there was a span of 13 bases. From germline, CDR1 is SGHRS and CDR2 YFSETQ. This CDR3 is 14 amino acids long. CDR3 region: CASSFDTGMNEQFF. For the CDR3, the DNA is TGCGCCAGCAGCTTCGATACGGGTATGAATGAGCAGTTCTTC.

The chain joins TRBV7-9 to TRBJ1-2, with no clear D. The CDR3 runs 13 residues. Trimming left V 3 bases short and J 2 bases short, with 7 bases between. CDR1 and CDR2 (germline): SEHNR, FQNEAQ (reference sequence). The CDR3 loop reads CASSFAGNYGYTF. As DNA, the CDR3 is TGTGCCAGCAGCTTCGCGGGGAACTATGGCTACACCTTC.

The chain joins TRBV2 to TRBJ2-1; 7 bases line up with TRBD2. This CDR3 has 15 amino acids. Trimming removed 1 base from V and 7 bases from J; junction bases left unmatched: 7. Germline V gene sequence: CDR1 SNHLY, CDR2 FYNNEI. CDR3 nucleotide sequence: TGTGCCAGCAGTGAAGGCCAGCGGGGCTTTAATGAGCAGTTCTTC. It yields the protein CASSEGQRGFNEQFF.

The V call is TRBV15, the J call TRBJ2-7, with 8 bases matching TRBD1. The CDR3 extends over 14 amino acids. V gave up 0 bases and J gave up 9 bases; unmatched junction bases: 7. Germline-derived CDR1 and CDR2 are LNHNV and YYDKDF (reference sequence). The CDR3 DNA sequence: TGTGCCACCAGCAGAGATTCAGGGGGCTATAGGCAGTACTTC. Its protein product is CATSRDSGGYRQYF.